The subject of this entry is one TCR beta chain. Through a sample-barcoded 5' primer and a J-beta primer mix, a second PCR was run for roughly 7 to 12 cycles. Tags on each cDNA molecule came from a template-switch adaptor with 12 random nucleotides. TCRdb re-called the 5' RACE reads with MiXCR, one entry per CDR3 protein. The sample holds 1.5 million to 2 million distinct CDR3 sequences, approximately 50% seen once. The sample comes from a study of blood T cells in healthy people across ages. The sample, roughly 9.1 milliliters of peripheral blood, was drawn from each donor. CDR3 length: 18 residues. Germline trimming cut 5 bases from V and 0 bases from J; bases unmatched to any gene: 11. The germline V gene encodes CDR1 SGHTA and CDR2 FQGNSA.

The sequencing sample was made of blood. This TCR came from a middle-aged woman in good health. V gene TRBV7-2 combines with J gene TRBJ2-1; 9 bases align to TRBD2. Here the CDR3 reads CASSRPLGGGASYNEQFF. Here the CDR3 DNA reads TGTGCCAGCAGCCGTCCGCTCGGCGGGGGGGCCTCCTACAATGAGCAGTTCTTC.